A selection of T cell receptor beta chains follows, all from one sample in a study of vaccination and CD4 T cells after COVID-19. TCRdb re-called the PCR reads with MiXCR, one entry per CDR3 protein. The table records around 21,000 distinct CDR3 sequences, approximately 50% of them present only once. Their cognate antigens are unknown. The specimen sequenced was CD4+ T cells from blood, cultured in vitro. These receptors all come from a human donor who had recovered from COVID-19. CDR3s include the opening cysteine and the closing phenylalanine or tryptophan. The D gene is left open where the match is weak. Not every row has a clone size; where given, it reads once, few, many or a size class.

size	V	J	D	DNA	CDR3
.	TRBV19	TRBJ1-3	.	TGTGCCAGTAGTATCACCGGGGTTACTGGAAACACCATATATTTT	CASSITGVTGNTIYF
.	TRBV5-4	TRBJ1-3	.	TGTGCCAGCGCCATTGACTCCGCCTTTAGAGGAAACACCATATATTTT	CASAIDSAFRGNTIYF
.	TRBV6-1	TRBJ1-2	TRBD1	TGTGCCAGCAGTAAGGGACAGTACTATGGCTACACCTTC	CASSKGQYYGYTF
.	TRBV5-1	TRBJ2-7	TRBD1	TGCGCCAGCAGCTTGGACGGGACAGGGTTGAACGAGCAGTACTTC	CASSLDGTGLNEQYF
.	TRBV6-1	TRBJ2-5	.	TGTGCCAGCAGCCCTGCGGGACTTGAGACCCAGTACTTC	CASSPAGLETQYF
.	TRBV20-1	TRBJ2-3	.	TGCAGTGCTAGCCGACAAAGCACAGATACGCAGTATTTT	CSASRQSTDTQYF
.	TRBV28	TRBJ2-3	.	TGTGCCAGCAGTTTCAAGATGATCACAGATACGCAGTATTTT	CASSFKMITDTQYF
.	TRBV12-3/TRBV12-4	TRBJ2-7	.	TGTGCCAGCAGTTTACCCCCCAATGACGAGCAGTACTTC	CASSLPPNDEQYF
once	TRBV20-1	TRBJ1-4	.	TGCAGTGCTAGAGATCCTCGCGGGAATGAAAAACTGTTTTTT	CSARDPRGNEKLFF
.	TRBV20-1	TRBJ2-2	.	TGCAGTGCTAGATTGTCGGGAAACGGGGAGCTGTTTTTT	CSARLSGNGELFF
.	TRBV2	TRBJ2-1	TRBD2	TGTGCCAGCAGGAGAGGGCGGGGGGGGTTCTTC	CASRRGRGGFF
.	TRBV27	TRBJ2-5	TRBD2	TGTGCCAGCAGTTTTGGTGGCGGGGGGCCCCGGAAGACCCAGTACTTC	CASSFGGGGPRKTQYF
.	TRBV28	TRBJ1-2	.	TGTGCCAGCAGTTGGGGGGTCCGGAGCTATGGCTACACCTTC	CASSWGVRSYGYTF
.	TRBV10-3	TRBJ1-2	.	TGTGCCATCACGGCAGGGGAAGAGGTAGGCTACACCTTC	CAITAGEEVGYTF
.	TRBV29-1	TRBJ2-2	TRBD1	TGCAGCGTTGCGTTCGGGACAGGTGTGATCGGGGAGCTGTTTTTT	CSVAFGTGVIGELFF
.	TRBV4-1	TRBJ1-1	.	TGCGCCAGCAGCCGAGGACCCACCGCGATGAACACTGAAGCTTTCTTT	CASSRGPTAMNTEAFF
few	TRBV7-6	TRBJ1-5	.	TGTGCCAGCAGCCCGCTGGGAGATCAGCCCCAGCATTTT	CASSPLGDQPQHF
.	TRBV19	TRBJ1-5	.	TGTGCCAGTAGCATCGGGGGGCGCAATCAGCCCCAGCATTTT	CASSIGGRNQPQHF
.	TRBV3-1	TRBJ1-1	TRBD1	TGTGCCAGCAGCCACGGGACAGGGGGAGAAGCTTTCTTT	CASSHGTGGEAFF
.	TRBV12-3/TRBV12-4	TRBJ2-3	.	TGTGCCAGCAGTTTTAGGAGGGCAGATACGCAGTATTTT	CASSFRRADTQYF
once	TRBV19	TRBJ2-7	TRBD1	TGTGCCAGTAGTACGACAGGGCCATCCTACGAGCAGTACTTC	CASSTTGPSYEQYF
.	TRBV11-3	TRBJ1-5	TRBD1	TGTGCCAGCAGCCCCGGGACAGGGGACAATCAGCCCCAGCATTTT	CASSPGTGDNQPQHF
.	TRBV27	TRBJ1-5	.	TGTGCCAGCAGCAAGACCTATGATCAGCCCCAGCATTTT	CASSKTYDQPQHF
once	TRBV6-1	TRBJ2-5	.	TGTGCCAGCAGGGGAGGGGGATCCATCCAAGAGACCCAGTACTTC	CASRGGGSIQETQYF
.	TRBV4-1	TRBJ1-5	.	TGCGCCAGCAGCAAACAGGGATTGGGAAATCAGCCCCAGCATTTT	CASSKQGLGNQPQHF
.	TRBV6-1	TRBJ1-4	.	TGTGCCAGCAGGTTGGACAGTCGGAATGAAAAACTGTTTTTT	CASRLDSRNEKLFF
.	TRBV19	TRBJ1-1	.	TGTGCCAGTAGTATCGGGGGAACCCAGAACACTGAAGCTTTCTTT	CASSIGGTQNTEAFF
.	TRBV20-1	TRBJ2-7	.	TGCAGTGCCCACGGGACCGACGGCTACGAGCAGTACTTC	CSAHGTDGYEQYF
few	TRBV6-5	TRBJ1-5	.	TGTGCCAGCAGTTACGATCTTGATCAGCCCCAGCATTTT	CASSYDLDQPQHF
.	TRBV19	TRBJ2-1	TRBD1	TGTGCCAGTAGTCCGATGACAGGGAAGGGAGAGCAGTTCTTC	CASSPMTGKGEQFF
once	TRBV19	TRBJ1-3	TRBD1	TGTGCCAGTAGCAGGGACAGCCCTAGTGGTGGAAACACCATATATTTT	CASSRDSPSGGNTIYF
few	TRBV20-1	TRBJ2-7	TRBD1	TGCAGTGCTTCACAGGGGCCGCAGAGGGAGCAGTACTTC	CSASQGPQREQYF
.	TRBV20-1	TRBJ2-1	TRBD1	TGCAGTGCTAGATACCCCCAGGGGGACACCTACAATGAGCAGTTCTTC	CSARYPQGDTYNEQFF
.	TRBV4-3	TRBJ2-4	.	TGCGCCAGCAGCCAAGTCCCCGGGGGCGTAGACATTCAGTACTTC	CASSQVPGGVDIQYF
few	TRBV20-1	TRBJ1-5	.	TGCAGTGCGAGCCAGGGTCCCAATCAGCCCCAGCATTTT	CSASQGPNQPQHF
.	TRBV7-6	TRBJ1-3	TRBD1	TGTGCCAGCAGCTCCCGTGCCCGGACAGGGGGTGGAAACACCATATATTTT	CASSSRARTGGGNTIYF
few	TRBV6-1	TRBJ1-5	TRBD1	TGTGCCAGCAACAGGGGGCGCGGTCAGCCCCAGCATTTT	CASNRGRGQPQHF
.	TRBV12-3/TRBV12-4	TRBJ1-2	.	TGTGCCAGCAGTCCGACAGGACTGGGAGGCTACACCTTC	CASSPTGLGGYTF
once	TRBV30	TRBJ1-1	.	TGTGCCTGGAGCAGGGACTCGAACACTGAAGCTTTCTTT	CAWSRDSNTEAFF
.	TRBV20-1	TRBJ2-5	.	TGCAGTGCTAGCGAGGCGGGGGCGCGGGAGACCCAGTACTTC	CSASEAGARETQYF
.	TRBV6-2/TRBV6-3	TRBJ2-1	.	TGTGCCAGCAGACCCGAATATGCACCCTCTTTATTCTCCTACAATGAGCAGTTCTTC	CASRPEYAPSLFSYNEQFF
.	TRBV12-3/TRBV12-4	TRBJ2-1	TRBD2	TGTGCCAGCGCCACGCCGACTAGCGGGAGTTTTAATGAGCAGTTCTTC	CASATPTSGSFNEQFF
.	TRBV30	TRBJ1-1	.	TGTGCCTCCGACAGGTTGAACACTGAAGCTTTCTTT	CASDRLNTEAFF
.	TRBV4-3	TRBJ2-3	.	TGCGCCAGCAGCCAAGATACTAGCAAAGATACGCAGTATTTT	CASSQDTSKDTQYF
.	TRBV20-1	TRBJ2-5	.	TGCAGTGCTAGAGCGCTAGCCGTCCAAGAGACCCAGTACTTC	CSARALAVQETQYF
.	TRBV12-3/TRBV12-4	TRBJ1-3	.	TGTGCCAGCAGTTTCACGGAACTCTCTGGAAACACCATATATTTT	CASSFTELSGNTIYF
.	TRBV6-2/TRBV6-3	TRBJ1-5	TRBD1	TGTGCCAGCAGTACAGGGGACAATCAGCCCCAGCATTTT	CASSTGDNQPQHF
.	TRBV20-1	TRBJ1-1	.	TGCAGTGCTAGAGATTTGATAAACACTGAAGCTTTCTTT	CSARDLINTEAFF
.	TRBV20-1	TRBJ2-5	TRBD2	TGCAGTGCCGGACCCCTAGCGGGAGGGCCACAGGAGACCCAGTACTTC	CSAGPLAGGPQETQYF